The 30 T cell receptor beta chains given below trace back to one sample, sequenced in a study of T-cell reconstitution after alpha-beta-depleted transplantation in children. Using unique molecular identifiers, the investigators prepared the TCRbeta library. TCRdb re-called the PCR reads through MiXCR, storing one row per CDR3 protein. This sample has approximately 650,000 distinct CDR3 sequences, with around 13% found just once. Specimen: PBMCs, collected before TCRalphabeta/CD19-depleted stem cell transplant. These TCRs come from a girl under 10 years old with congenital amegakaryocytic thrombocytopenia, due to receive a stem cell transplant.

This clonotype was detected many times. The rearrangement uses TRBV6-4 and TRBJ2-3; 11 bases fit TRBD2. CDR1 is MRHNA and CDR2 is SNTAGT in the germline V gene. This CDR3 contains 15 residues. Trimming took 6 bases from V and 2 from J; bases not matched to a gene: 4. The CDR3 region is CASSLTSGTTDTQYF. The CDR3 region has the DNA TGTGCCAGCAGCCTGACTAGCGGGACCACAGATACGCAGTATTTT.

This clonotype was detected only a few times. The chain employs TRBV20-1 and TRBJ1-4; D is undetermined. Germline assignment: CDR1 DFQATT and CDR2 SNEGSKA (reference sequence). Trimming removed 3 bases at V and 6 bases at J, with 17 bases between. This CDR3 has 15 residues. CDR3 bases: TGCAGTGCTAGGGAATCACAGCGACTTTATGAAAAACTGTTTTTT. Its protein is CSARESQRLYEKLFF.

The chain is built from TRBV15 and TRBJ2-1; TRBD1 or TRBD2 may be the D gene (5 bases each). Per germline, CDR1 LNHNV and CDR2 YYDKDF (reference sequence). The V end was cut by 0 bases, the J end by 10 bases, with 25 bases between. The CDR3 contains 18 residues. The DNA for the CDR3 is TGTGCCACCAGCAGAGATTGTGTTGAGGGACGTAAGGGCTTAGAGCAGTTCTTC. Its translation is CATSRDCVEGRKGLEQFF. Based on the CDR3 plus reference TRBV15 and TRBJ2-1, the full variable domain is DAMVIQNPRYQVTQFGKPVTLSCSQTLNHNVMYWYQQKSSQAPKLLFHYYDKDFNNEADTPDNFQSRRPNTSFCFLDIRSPGLGDTAMYLCATSRDCVEGRKGLEQFFGPGTRLTVL.

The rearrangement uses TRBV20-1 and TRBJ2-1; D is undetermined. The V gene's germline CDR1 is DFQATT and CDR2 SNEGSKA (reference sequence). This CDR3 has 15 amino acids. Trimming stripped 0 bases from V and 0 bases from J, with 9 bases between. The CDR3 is CSARDTQRSYNEQFF. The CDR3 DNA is TGCAGTGCTAGAGACACCCAACGCTCCTACAATGAGCAGTTCTTC.

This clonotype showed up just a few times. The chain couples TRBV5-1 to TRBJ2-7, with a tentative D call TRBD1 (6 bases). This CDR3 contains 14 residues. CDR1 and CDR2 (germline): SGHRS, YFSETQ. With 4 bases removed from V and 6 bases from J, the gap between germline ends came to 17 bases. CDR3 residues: CASSTGQEVGEQYF. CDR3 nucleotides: TGCGCCAGCAGCACGGGACAAGAGGTCGGCGAGCAGTACTTC.

CDR3 sequence: CASSPGLAGDPNTGELFF. The CDR3 bases are TGTGCCAGCAGTCCTGGACTAGCGGGAGACCCGAACACCGGGGAGCTGTTTTTT. The chain employs TRBV5-6 and TRBJ2-2; TRBD2 aligns across 13 bases. The length of the CDR3 is 18 residues. Germline-derived CDR1 and CDR2 are SGHDT and YYEEEE. J lost 0 bases, V lost 5 bases, and 7 bases had no gene match.

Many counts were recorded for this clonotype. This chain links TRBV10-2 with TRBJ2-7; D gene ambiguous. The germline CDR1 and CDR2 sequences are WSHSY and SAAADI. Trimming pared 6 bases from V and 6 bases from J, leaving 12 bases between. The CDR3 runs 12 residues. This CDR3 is CASRDLYGEQYF. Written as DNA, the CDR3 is TGCGCCAGCAGAGACCTGTACGGCGAGCAGTACTTC.

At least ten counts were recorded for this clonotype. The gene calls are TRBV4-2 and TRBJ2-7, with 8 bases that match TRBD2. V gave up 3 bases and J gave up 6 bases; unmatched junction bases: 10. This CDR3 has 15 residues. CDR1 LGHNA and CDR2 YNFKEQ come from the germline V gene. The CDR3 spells CASSQRTSSLGEQYF. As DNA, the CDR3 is TGTGCCAGCAGCCAGCGGACTAGCAGCCTGGGCGAGCAGTACTTC.

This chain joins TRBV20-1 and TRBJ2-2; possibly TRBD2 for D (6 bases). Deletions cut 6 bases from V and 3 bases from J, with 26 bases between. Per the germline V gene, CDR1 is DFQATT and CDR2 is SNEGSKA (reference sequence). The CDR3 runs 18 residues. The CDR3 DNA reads TGCAGTGCACCTAATAGGGACTCAGAGGGGTCGCACACCGGGGAGCTGTTTTTT. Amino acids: CSAPNRDSEGSHTGELFF.

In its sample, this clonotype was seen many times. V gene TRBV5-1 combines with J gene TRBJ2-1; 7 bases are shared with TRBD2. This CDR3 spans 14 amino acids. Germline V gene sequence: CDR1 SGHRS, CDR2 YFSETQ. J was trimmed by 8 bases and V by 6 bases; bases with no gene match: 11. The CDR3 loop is CASTIGDYLDEQFF. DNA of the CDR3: TGCGCCAGCACGATAGGGGACTACTTAGATGAGCAGTTCTTC. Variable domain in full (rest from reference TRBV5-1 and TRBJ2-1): KAGVTQTPRYLIKTRGQQVTLSCSPISGHRSVSWYQQTPGQGLQFLFEYFSETQRNKGNFPGRFSGRQFSNSRSEMNVSTLELGDSALYLCASTIGDYLDEQFFGPGTRLTVL.

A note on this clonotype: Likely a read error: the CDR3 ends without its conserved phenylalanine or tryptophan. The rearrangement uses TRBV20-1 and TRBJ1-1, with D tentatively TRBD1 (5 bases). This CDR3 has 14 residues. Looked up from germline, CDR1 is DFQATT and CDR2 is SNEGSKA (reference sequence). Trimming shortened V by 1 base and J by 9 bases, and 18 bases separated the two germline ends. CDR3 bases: TGCAGTGCTAGAGGGAACCAGGGACCGCGGAAAGCTTTCTCT. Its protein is CSARGNQGPRKAFS.

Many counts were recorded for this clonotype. The CDR3 DNA follows: TGCAGTGCTAGAGGGTGGGGACAGGGGTCGGAGACCCAGTACTTC. The encoded protein is CSARGWGQGSETQYF. V usage is TRBV20-1 and J usage is TRBJ2-5, with TRBD1 matching 10 bases. Trimming cost V 1 base and J 5 bases; bases outside gene matches: 7. The CDR3 is 15 residues long. Germline-derived CDR1 and CDR2 are DFQATT and SNEGSKA (reference sequence).

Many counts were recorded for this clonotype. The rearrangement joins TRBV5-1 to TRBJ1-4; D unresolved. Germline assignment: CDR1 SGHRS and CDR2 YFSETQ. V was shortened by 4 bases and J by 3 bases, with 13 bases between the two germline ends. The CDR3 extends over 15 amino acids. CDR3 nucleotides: TGCGCCAGCAGCCTCTACCAGGTCGCTAATGAAAAACTGTTTTTT. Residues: CASSLYQVANEKLFF.

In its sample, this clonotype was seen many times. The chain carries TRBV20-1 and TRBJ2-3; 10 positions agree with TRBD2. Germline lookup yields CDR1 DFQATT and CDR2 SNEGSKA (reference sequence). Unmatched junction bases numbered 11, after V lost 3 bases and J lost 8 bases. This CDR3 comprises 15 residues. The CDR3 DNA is TGCAGTGCTAGGGGGAGAGTAGCGGGAGGCAGTACGCAGTATTTT. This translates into CSARGRVAGGSTQYF.

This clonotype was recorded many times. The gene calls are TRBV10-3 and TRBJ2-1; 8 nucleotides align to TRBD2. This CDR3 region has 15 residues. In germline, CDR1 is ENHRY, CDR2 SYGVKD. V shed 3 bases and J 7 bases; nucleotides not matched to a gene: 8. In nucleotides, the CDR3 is TGTGCCATCAGTGAAAGTGGCGGGAGGCGGAATGAGCAGTTCTTC. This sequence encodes CAISESGGRRNEQFF.

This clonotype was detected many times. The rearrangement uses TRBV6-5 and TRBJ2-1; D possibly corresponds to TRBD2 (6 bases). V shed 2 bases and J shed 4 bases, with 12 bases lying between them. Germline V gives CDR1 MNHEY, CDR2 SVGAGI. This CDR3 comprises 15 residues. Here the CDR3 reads CASSYEAGSYNEQFF. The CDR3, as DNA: TGTGCCAGCAGTTACGAGGCGGGATCTTACAATGAGCAGTTCTTC.

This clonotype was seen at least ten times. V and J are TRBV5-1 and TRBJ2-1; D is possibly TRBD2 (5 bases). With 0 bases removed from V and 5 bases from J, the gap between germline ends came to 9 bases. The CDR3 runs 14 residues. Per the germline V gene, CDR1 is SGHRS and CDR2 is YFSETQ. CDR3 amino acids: CASSLERNDNEQFF. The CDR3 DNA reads TGCGCCAGCAGCTTGGAGCGGAACGACAATGAGCAGTTCTTC.

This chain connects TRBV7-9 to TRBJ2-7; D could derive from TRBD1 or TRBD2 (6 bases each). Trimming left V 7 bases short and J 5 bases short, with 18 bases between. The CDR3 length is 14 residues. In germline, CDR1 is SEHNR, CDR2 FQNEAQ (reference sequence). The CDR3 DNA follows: TGTGCCAGCACCTTGCGGGACAACGGGAACGAGCAGTACTTC. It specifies CASTLRDNGNEQYF.

The CDR3 spells CASTTGQNTGELFF. Written as DNA, the CDR3 is TGTGCCAGCACGACGGGACAGAACACCGGGGAGCTGTTTTTT. The rearrangement links TRBV6-1 to TRBJ2-2; weak D call: TRBD1 (6 bases). Germline loops: CDR1 MNHNS, CDR2 SASEGT. Trimming stripped 7 bases from V and 1 base from J, with 10 bases between. This CDR3 contains 14 residues.

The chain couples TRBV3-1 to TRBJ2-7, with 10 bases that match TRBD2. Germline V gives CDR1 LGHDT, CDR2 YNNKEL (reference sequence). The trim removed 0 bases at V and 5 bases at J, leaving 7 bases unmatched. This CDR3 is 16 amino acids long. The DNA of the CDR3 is TGTGCCAGCAGCCAAGAGGGCTCTAGCGGGAGTCACGAGCAGTACTTC. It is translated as CASSQEGSSGSHEQYF.

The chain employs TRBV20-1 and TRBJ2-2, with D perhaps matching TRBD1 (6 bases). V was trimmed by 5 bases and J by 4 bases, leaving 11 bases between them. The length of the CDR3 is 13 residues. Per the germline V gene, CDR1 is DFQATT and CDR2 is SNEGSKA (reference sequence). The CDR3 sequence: CSAQGQGTGELFF. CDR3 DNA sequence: TGCAGTGCTCAGGGACAAGGCACCGGGGAGCTGTTTTTT.

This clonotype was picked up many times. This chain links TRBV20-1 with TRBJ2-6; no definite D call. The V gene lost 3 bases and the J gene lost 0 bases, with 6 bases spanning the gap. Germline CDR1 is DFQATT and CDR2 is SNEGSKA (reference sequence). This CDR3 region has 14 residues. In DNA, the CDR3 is TGCAGTGCTAGCCGGAGCTCTGGGGCCAACGTCCTGACTTTC. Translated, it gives CSASRSSGANVLTF.

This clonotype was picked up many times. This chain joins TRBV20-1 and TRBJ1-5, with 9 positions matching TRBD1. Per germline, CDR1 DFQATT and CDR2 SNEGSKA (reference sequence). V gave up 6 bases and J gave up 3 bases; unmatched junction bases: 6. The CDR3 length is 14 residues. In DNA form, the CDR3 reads TGCAGTGCAACCGGACAGGGGTTCAATCAGCCCCAGCATTTT. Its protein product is CSATGQGFNQPQHF.

The CDR3 DNA is TGTGCCACCAGCAGAGATAGGGGTAGAAACACCGGGGAGCTGTTTTTT. This encodes CATSRDRGRNTGELFF. This chain links TRBV15 with TRBJ2-2, with TRBD1 as a possible D gene (5 bases). The V and J ends lost 0 bases and 2 bases respectively, with 10 bases between them. The CDR3 runs to 16 residues. Germline V gene lookup returns CDR1 LNHNV and CDR2 YYDKDF (reference sequence).

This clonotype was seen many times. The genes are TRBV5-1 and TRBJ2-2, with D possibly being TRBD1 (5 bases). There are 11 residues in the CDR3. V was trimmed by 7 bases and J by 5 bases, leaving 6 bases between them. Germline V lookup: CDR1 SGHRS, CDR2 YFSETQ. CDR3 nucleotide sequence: TGCGCCAGCCAGGGAACCGGGGAGCTGTTTTTT. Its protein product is CASQGTGELFF.

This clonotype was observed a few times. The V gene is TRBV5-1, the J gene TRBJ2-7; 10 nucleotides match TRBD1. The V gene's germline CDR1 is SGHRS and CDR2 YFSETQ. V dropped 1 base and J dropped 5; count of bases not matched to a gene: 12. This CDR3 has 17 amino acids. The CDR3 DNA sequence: TGCGCCAGCAGCTTGTTCTTACCGGGACAGGGGTTCGACGAGCAGTACTTC. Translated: CASSLFLPGQGFDEQYF.

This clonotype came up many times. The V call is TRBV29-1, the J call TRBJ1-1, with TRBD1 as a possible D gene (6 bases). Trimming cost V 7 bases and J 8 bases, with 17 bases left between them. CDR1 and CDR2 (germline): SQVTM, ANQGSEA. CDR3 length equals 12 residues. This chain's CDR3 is CSGRQAAGEAFF. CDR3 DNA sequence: TGCAGCGGCCGACAGGCGGCTGGGGAAGCTTTCTTT.

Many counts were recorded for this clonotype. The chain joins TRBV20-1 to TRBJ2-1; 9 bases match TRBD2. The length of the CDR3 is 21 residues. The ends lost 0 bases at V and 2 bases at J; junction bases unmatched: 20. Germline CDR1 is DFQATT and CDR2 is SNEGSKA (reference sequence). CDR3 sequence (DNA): TGCAGTGCTAGAGAGCCCGGGGGGCTAGCGGGACGGCGACGAACCTACAATGAGCAGTTCTTC. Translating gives CSAREPGGLAGRRRTYNEQFF.

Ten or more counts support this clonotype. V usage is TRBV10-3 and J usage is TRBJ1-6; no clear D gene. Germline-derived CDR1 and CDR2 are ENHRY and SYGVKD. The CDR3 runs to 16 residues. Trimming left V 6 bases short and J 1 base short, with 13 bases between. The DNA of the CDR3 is TGTGCCATCAGGCAGGCGACCGGGTCCTATAATTCACCCCTCCACTTT. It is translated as CAIRQATGSYNSPLHF.

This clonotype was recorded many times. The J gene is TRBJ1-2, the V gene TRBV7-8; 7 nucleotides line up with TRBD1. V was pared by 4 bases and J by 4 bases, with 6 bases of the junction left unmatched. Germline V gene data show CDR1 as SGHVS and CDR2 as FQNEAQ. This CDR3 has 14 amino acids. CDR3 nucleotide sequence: TGTGCCAGCAGCTATAGACAGGGAGTCTATGGCTACACCTTC. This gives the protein CASSYRQGVYGYTF.